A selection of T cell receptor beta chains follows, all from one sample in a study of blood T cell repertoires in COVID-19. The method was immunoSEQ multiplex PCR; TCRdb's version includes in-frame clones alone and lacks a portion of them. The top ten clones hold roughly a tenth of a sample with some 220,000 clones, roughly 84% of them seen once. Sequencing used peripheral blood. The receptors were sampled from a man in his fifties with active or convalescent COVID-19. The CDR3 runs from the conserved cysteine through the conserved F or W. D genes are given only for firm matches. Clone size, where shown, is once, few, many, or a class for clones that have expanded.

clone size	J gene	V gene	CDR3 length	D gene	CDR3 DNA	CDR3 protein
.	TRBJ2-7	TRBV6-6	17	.	TGTGCCAGCAGTCCCCCCCTTAGCAGTTCCGCCTACTACGAGCAGTACTTC	CASSPPLSSSAYYEQYF
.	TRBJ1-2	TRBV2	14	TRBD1	TGTGCCAGCAGCGGACAGGGGGGATGGTATGGCTACACCTTC	CASSGQGGWYGYTF
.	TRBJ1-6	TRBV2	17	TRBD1	TGTGCCAGCAGCCCAACAGGGGATGGGCGAAGGAATTCACCCCTCCACTTT	CASSPTGDGRRNSPLHF
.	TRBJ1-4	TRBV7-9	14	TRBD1	TGTGCCAGCAGCTCGGGACAGTCGTATGAAAAACTGTTTTTT	CASSSGQSYEKLFF
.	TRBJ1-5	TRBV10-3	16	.	TGTGCCATCAGTGAGTCAACCGGGATTAGCAATCAGCCCCAGCATTTT	CAISESTGISNQPQHF
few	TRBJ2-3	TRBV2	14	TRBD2	TGTGCCAGCACCCTAGCGGGACGCACAGATACGCAGTATTTT	CASTLAGRTDTQYF
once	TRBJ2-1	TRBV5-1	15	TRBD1	TGCGCCAGCAGTGGAAGGGACAGGGGGCGCGATGAGCAGTTCTTC	CASSGRDRGRDEQFF
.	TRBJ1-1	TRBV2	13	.	TGTGCCAGCAGCCTGAGACAGGATAGTGAAGCTTTCTTT	CASSLRQDSEAFF
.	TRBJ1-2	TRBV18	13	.	TGTGCCAGCTCACCCGACAGCTCCTATGGCTACACCTTC	CASSPDSSYGYTF
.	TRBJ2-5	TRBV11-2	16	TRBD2	TGTGCCAGCAGCTTAGTGGCGGGAGGGTCCATACGGACCCAGTACTTC	CASSLVAGGSIRTQYF
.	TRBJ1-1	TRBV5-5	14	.	TGTGCCAGCAGCTTGGGAGGGAAAGGAACTGAAGCTTTCTTT	CASSLGGKGTEAFF
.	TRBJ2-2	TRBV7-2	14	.	TGTGCCAGCTCCAGGGATTTCAACACCGGGGAGCTGTTTTTT	CASSRDFNTGELFF
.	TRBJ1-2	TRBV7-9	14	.	TGTGCCAGCAGCTTAGCCTGGACAGAAGGTGGCTACACCTTC	CASSLAWTEGGYTF
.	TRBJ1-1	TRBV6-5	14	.	TGTGCCAGCAGTATACAGGGAAAGAACACTGAAGCTTTCTTT	CASSIQGKNTEAFF
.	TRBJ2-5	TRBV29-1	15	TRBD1	TGCAGCGTTTCCCCGGGACAGGGGAGCCAAGAGACCCAGTACTTC	CSVSPGQGSQETQYF
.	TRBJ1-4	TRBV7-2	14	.	TGTGCCAGCAGTATAAGTTACAGAGATGAAAAACTGTTTTTT	CASSISYRDEKLFF
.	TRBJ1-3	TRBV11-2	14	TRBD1	TGTGCCAGCAGCATCAGGGGGCCGGGAAACACCATATATTTT	CASSIRGPGNTIYF
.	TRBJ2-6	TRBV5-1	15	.	TGCGCCAGCAGCTCAGGACGGGGTGGGGCCAACGTCCTGACTTTC	CASSSGRGGANVLTF
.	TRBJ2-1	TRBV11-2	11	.	TGTGCCAGCCTCCGGGACAATGAGCAGTTCTTC	CASLRDNEQFF
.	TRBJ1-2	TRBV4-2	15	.	TGTGCCAGCAGCCAAGATAGGGGGGGGGACTATGGCTACACCTTC	CASSQDRGGDYGYTF
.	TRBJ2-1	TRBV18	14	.	TGTGCCAGCTCCCCGGATAGGACAGCGAATGAGCAGTTCTTC	CASSPDRTANEQFF
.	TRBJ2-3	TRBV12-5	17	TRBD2	TGTGCTAGTGGTTTGGTTCCGGGACTAGCGGGGACAGATACGCAGTATTTT	CASGLVPGLAGTDTQYF
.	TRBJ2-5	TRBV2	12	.	TGTGCCAGCGGGACTGTCAAAGAGACCCAGTACTTC	CASGTVKETQYF
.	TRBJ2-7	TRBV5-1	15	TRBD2	TGCGCCAGCAGCTTGGTGGTTAGCGGGAGGGGGGAGCAGTACTTC	CASSLVVSGRGEQYF
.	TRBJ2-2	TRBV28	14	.	TGTGCCAGCAGTTCGGGACAACTCACCGGGGAGCTGTTTTTT	CASSSGQLTGELFF
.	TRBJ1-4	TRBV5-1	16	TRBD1	TGCGCCAGCAGCTTGAGCTGGGGGACAGATAATGAAAAACTGTTTTTT	CASSLSWGTDNEKLFF
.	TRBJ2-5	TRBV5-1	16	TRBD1	TGCGCCAGCAGCTTGGAGGTAGGACAGGGATTAGAGACCCAGTACTTC	CASSLEVGQGLETQYF
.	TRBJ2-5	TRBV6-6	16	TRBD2	TGTGCCAGCAGTATTACCGGACTAGACGTGGGAGAGACCCAGTACTTC	CASSITGLDVGETQYF
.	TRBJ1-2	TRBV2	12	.	TGTGCCAGCTCGGACAGCAACTATGGCTACACCTTC	CASSDSNYGYTF
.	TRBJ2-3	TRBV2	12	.	TGTGCCGGCAGTGAAGCGGAGGCTTCTAGGTATTTT	CAGSEAEASRYF
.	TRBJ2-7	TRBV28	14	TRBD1	TGTGCCAGCACCGTCGGGGACAGGGCCTACGAGCAGTACTTC	CASTVGDRAYEQYF
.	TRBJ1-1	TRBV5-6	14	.	TGTGCCAGCAGCTTGGGTCAGATGAACACTGAAGCTTTCTTT	CASSLGQMNTEAFF
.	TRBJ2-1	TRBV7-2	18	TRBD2	TGTGCCAGCAGCTTAGCTAGCGGGAGCTCCCGCTCCTACAATGAGCAGTTCTTC	CASSLASGSSRSYNEQFF
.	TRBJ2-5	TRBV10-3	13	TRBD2	TGTGCCACCACAGCGGGGGCAAAGGAGACCCAGTACTTC	CATTAGAKETQYF
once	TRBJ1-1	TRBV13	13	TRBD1	TGTGCCAGCAGCCGGCAGGGGGGCGCTGAAGCTTTCTTT	CASSRQGGAEAFF
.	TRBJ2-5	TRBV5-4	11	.	TGTGCCAGCAGCTCTCGGGAGACCCAGTACTTC	CASSSRETQYF
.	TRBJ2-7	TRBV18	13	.	TGTGCCAGCTCACCTATGCCTCAGGGAGAGCAGTACTTC	CASSPMPQGEQYF